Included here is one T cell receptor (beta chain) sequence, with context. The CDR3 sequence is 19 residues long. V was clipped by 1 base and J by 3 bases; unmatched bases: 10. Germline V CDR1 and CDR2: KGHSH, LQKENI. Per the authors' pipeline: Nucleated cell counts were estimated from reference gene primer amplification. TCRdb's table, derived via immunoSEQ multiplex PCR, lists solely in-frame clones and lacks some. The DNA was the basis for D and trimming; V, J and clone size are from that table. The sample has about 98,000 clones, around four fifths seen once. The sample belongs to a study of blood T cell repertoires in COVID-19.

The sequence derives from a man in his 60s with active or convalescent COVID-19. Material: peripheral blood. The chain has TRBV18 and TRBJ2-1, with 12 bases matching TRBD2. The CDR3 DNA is TGTGCCAGCTCACCACTCATCCTAGCGGGAGGGGGTTTCTACAATGAGCAGTTCTTC. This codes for CASSPLILAGGGFYNEQFF.